This T cell receptor (beta chain) was found in a study of cytomegalovirus exposure and HLA in healthy donors. The primer mix had 60 Vbeta and 13 Jbeta primers. Generated by immunoSEQ multiplex PCR, the TCRdb table keeps only in-frame clones and is missing some. This repertoire shows more than 85,000 clones, around 63% found once; its top ten account for 4% to 5.5%. Germline V gene sequence: CDR1 SNHLY, CDR2 FYNNEI. The CDR3 covers 15 residues. The V and J ends lost 8 bases and 7 bases, in that order; junction bases with no gene match: 6. The clonotype originates from a human donor in good health. The V call is TRBV2, the J call TRBJ2-1, with 15 bases identical to TRBD2. Sequencing was done on a sample of PBMCs. This chain's CDR3 is CASSGTSGRKNEQFF. CDR3 DNA: TGTGCCAGCTCCGGGACTAGCGGGAGGAAGAATGAGCAGTTCTTC.